These 18 T cell receptor beta chains were sequenced from one sample in a study of blood T cell repertoires in COVID-19. Sequencing was performed with immunoSEQ multiplex PCR; in TCRdb, only in-frame clones are kept and a portion is missing. The table records about 170,000 clones, roughly 79% of them present only once. Sequenced input: peripheral blood. Receptors originate from a woman of 80 years or more with acute or convalescent COVID-19.

The chain couples TRBV4-2 to TRBJ1-1; D not resolved. Germline CDR1 LGHNA, CDR2 YNFKEQ. V was clipped by 4 bases and J by 6 bases, with 9 bases between them. The CDR3 covers 12 residues. The CDR3 DNA reads as TGTGCCAGCAGCCCGGGGATGCCTGAAGCTTTCTTT. This sequence encodes CASSPGMPEAFF.

This chain uses TRBV9 with TRBJ1-3, with TRBD1 as a possible D gene (5 bases). The CDR3 spans 16 residues. Germline values: CDR1 SGDLS, CDR2 YYNGEE. The V end was cut by 0 bases, the J end by 4 bases, with 14 bases between. The chain's CDR3 is CASSVAEGRTGNTIYF. The DNA for the CDR3 is TGTGCCAGCAGCGTAGCTGAGGGGAGGACGGGAAACACCATATATTTT.

The chain joins TRBV5-4 to TRBJ1-2; D gene unclear. The CDR3 contains 14 residues. Germline V gene sequence: CDR1 SGHNT, CDR2 YYREEE (reference sequence). Trimming cost V 4 bases and J 1 base, with 11 bases left between them. The CDR3 DNA sequence: TGTGCCAGCAGCACCGGACTGCTTAACTATGGCTACACCTTC. This sequence encodes CASSTGLLNYGYTF.

The chain uses TRBV6-5 and TRBJ2-1; D is ambiguous. This CDR3 contains 12 residues. V was clipped by 6 bases and J by 7 bases, with 10 bases between them. Germline lookup yields CDR1 MNHEY and CDR2 SVGAGI. The CDR3 protein is CASSRTWNEQFF. The DNA of the CDR3 is TGTGCCAGCAGCCGAACTTGGAATGAGCAGTTCTTC.

This chain joins TRBV19 and TRBJ1-1, with 9 bases aligning to TRBD1. V trimming: 6 bases; J trimming: 4 bases; junction bases outside the gene matches: 9. CDR1 is LNHDA and CDR2 is SQIVND in the germline V gene (reference sequence). The CDR3 has 15 residues. This CDR3 is CASRTRQGVPTEAFF. The CDR3 DNA reads as TGTGCCAGTAGGACTAGACAGGGGGTACCCACTGAAGCTTTCTTT.

The V gene is TRBV10-3, the J gene TRBJ1-5; perhaps TRBD1 as D (6 bases). CDR1 is ENHRY, CDR2 SYGVKD, per germline. The CDR3 is 14 residues long. Trimming removed 4 bases at V and 3 bases at J, with 10 bases between. CDR3 bases: TGTGCCATCAGTGTCGACAGGAACAATCAGCCCCAGCATTTT. Translated: CAISVDRNNQPQHF.

The genes are TRBV3-1 (or the pseudogene TRBV3-2) and TRBJ2-1; D gene unclear. Germline V gene lookup returns CDR1 LGHDT and CDR2 YNNKEL (reference sequence). Trimming left V 0 bases short and J 9 bases short, with 9 bases between. The CDR3 runs 13 residues. The CDR3 protein is CASSQDWAAEQFF. The CDR3 DNA reads TGTGCCAGCAGCCAAGATTGGGCCGCTGAGCAGTTCTTC.

The CDR3 spells CASSTGTSAYEQYF. DNA of the CDR3: TGTGCCAGCAGTACCGGGACTAGCGCGTACGAGCAGTACTTC. V usage is TRBV6-6 and J usage is TRBJ2-7, with 10 bases lining up with TRBD2. V dropped 5 bases and J dropped 4; count of bases not matched to a gene: 5. CDR1 and CDR2 (germline): MNHNY, SVGAGI (reference sequence). The CDR3 covers 14 residues.

The V call is TRBV6-5, the J call TRBJ2-7, with D maybe TRBD2 (5 bases). Germline CDR1 is MNHEY and CDR2 is SVGAGI. The ends were cut back, 6 bases at V and 2 bases at J, with 14 bases in the middle. This CDR3 is 14 amino acids long. CDR3 bases: TGTGCCAGCAGCCATACGGTACTAGCCTACGAGCAGTACTTC. Protein: CASSHTVLAYEQYF.

The chain couples TRBV7-2 to TRBJ2-5, with 14 bases aligning to TRBD2. With V trimmed by 5 bases and J by 4 bases, 3 bases remained unmatched. The CDR3 has 15 residues. CDR1 and CDR2 (germline): SGHTA, FQGNSA. CDR3 nucleotide sequence: TGTGCCAGCAGCCTGGGGACTAGCGGGAGAGAGACCCAGTACTTC. Its protein product is CASSLGTSGRETQYF.

The chain recombines TRBV6-6 with TRBJ1-6; TRBD1 matches 7 bases. Germline V gives CDR1 MNHNY, CDR2 SVGAGI (reference sequence). The CDR3 contains 15 residues. V lost 0 bases to trimming and J lost 7 bases; unmatched junction nucleotides: 3. The CDR3 protein is CASSYSGGENSPLHF. CDR3 in DNA: TGTGCCAGCAGTTACTCAGGGGGCGAGAATTCACCCCTCCACTTT.

V is TRBV5-1 and J is TRBJ1-1; TRBD1 might be the D (5 bases). The CDR3 extends over 13 amino acids. Trimming stripped 1 base from V and 6 bases from J, with 10 bases between. Germline V CDR1 and CDR2: SGHRS, YFSETQ. CDR3 sequence: CASSLSQGAEAFF. In DNA form, the CDR3 reads TGCGCCAGCAGCTTGAGCCAGGGCGCTGAAGCTTTCTTT.

The rearrangement joins TRBV11-2 to TRBJ1-4; TRBD1 matches 8 bases. From germline, CDR1 is SGHAT and CDR2 FQNNGV. The CDR3 totals 15 residues. The J segment lost 4 bases and the V segment lost 3 bases, leaving 4 bases of the junction unmatched. The CDR3 bases are TGTGCCAGCAGCTTTGGCGACAGGGGTAATGAAAAACTGTTTTTT. Its protein product is CASSFGDRGNEKLFF.

This chain links TRBV7-2 with TRBJ2-7, with 12 nucleotides matching TRBD1. The germline V gene has CDR1 SGHTA and CDR2 FQGNSA. The ends lost 2 bases at V and 6 bases at J; junction bases unmatched: 5. The CDR3 contains 15 residues. The CDR3 spells CASSLSGTGGGEQYF. The CDR3 region has the DNA TGTGCCAGCAGCTTATCCGGGACAGGGGGCGGCGAGCAGTACTTC.

V usage is TRBV10-3 and J usage is TRBJ1-1; tentative D call: TRBD1 (6 bases). The germline gives CDR1 ENHRY, CDR2 SYGVKD. This CDR3 spans 13 amino acids. Trimming left V 11 bases short and J 0 bases short, with 13 bases between. The CDR3 loop is CAVKTGLNTEAFF. The CDR3 DNA reads TGTGCCGTTAAGACAGGATTGAACACTGAAGCTTTCTTT.

The V and J genes are TRBV11-2 and TRBJ1-2; 8 bases map to TRBD1. In germline, CDR1 is SGHAT, CDR2 FQNNGV. V trimming: 4 bases; J trimming: 1 base; junction bases outside the gene matches: 5. There are 15 residues in the CDR3. In DNA form, the CDR3 reads TGTGCCAGCAGCTCCCCCGACAGGGGTAACTATGGCTACACCTTC. It specifies CASSSPDRGNYGYTF.

This clone was seen a few times. The rearrangement uses TRBV27 and TRBJ1-5, with D uncertain. V was clipped by 0 bases and J by 3 bases, with 15 bases between them. In germline, CDR1 is MNHEY, CDR2 SMNVEV (reference sequence). This CDR3 is built from 17 residues. CDR3 coding DNA: TGTGCCAGCAGTTTATCGGTCGAGAGCAACTTCAATCAGCCCCAGCATTTT. It translates to CASSLSVESNFNQPQHF.

The chain has TRBV15 and TRBJ2-5; D unclear. The germline V gene encodes CDR1 LNHNV and CDR2 YYDKDF (reference sequence). Trimming removed 1 base from V and 4 bases from J, with 16 bases in between. The CDR3 extends over 16 amino acids. The CDR3 nucleotides read TGTGCCACCAGCAGAGCCGCGGCTAGTCTTGGAGAGACCCAGTACTTC. Its protein is CATSRAAASLGETQYF.